Detailed here is one TCR beta chain. What it recognizes is unknown. These data come from a study of T cell repertoires in cytomegalovirus infection. On the study more broadly: Alongside well-studied HLA-B-restricted CMV epitopes, recently identified HLA-C-restricted CMV epitopes were also used. Indicated by public TCR beta signatures were CMV infection and matching HLA type.

MiXCR was run by TCRdb on the reads, yielding one entry per CDR3 protein. The data show around 430,000 distinct CDR3 sequences, roughly 46% seen once. CDR3 length: 17 amino acids. Germline V gives CDR1 MNHNY, CDR2 SVGAGI (reference sequence). Trimming pared 6 bases from V and 5 bases from J, leaving 22 bases between. The study, taken as a whole, reports: Summed frequency of shared TCR beta families picked out CMV carriers who also had the relevant HLA. HLA-C-restricted CMV clonotypes gave the most frequent clonotype in two of eight donors.

The receptor comes from a human donor in good health (CMV status not recorded). Some clones in this sample may be carry-over from other donors' samples. The sequencing used cultured PBMCs, collected from culture after CMV antigen stimulation. The rearrangement uses TRBV6-6 and TRBJ2-2; possible D gene TRBD1, 5 bases. CDR3 residues: CASSLFRQHSSTGELFF. The CDR3 bases are TGTGCCAGCAGCCTATTTCGACAGCACAGTTCGACCGGGGAGCTGTTTTTT.